This T cell receptor beta chain comes out of a study of blood T cell repertoires in COVID-19. Study context: COVID-19 samples collected from the United States, Italy and Spain covered acute and convalescent phases. PBMCs, B-cell-depleted T cells, or T cells provided the cDNA or gDNA that made up the material.

Germline V gene data show CDR1 as SGHDT and CDR2 as YYEEEE. The V end lost 4 bases, the J end lost 2 bases, and 13 bases lay between the germline ends. This CDR3 has 15 amino acids. Authors' analysis steps: For nucleated cells, counts were estimated from reference gene primer amplification. The data were produced by immunoSEQ multiplex PCR, yet TCRdb's version contains in-frame clones alone and is incomplete. For V, J and clone size, that table is used; D and trimming come from the DNA. The sample has 250,000 to 350,000 clones, approximately 90% seen once. The sequence came from a young woman with active or convalescent COVID-19. The chain carries TRBV5-6 and TRBJ1-3; possibly TRBD1 for D (5 bases). The sequenced sample was peripheral blood. CDR3 sequence: CASSPPGGTGNTIYF. The CDR3 DNA sequence: TGTGCCAGCAGCCCCCCCGGGGGAACTGGAAACACCATATATTTT.